This TCR beta chain was retrieved from a study of tissue T cells after allogeneic stem cell transplantation. Study information: Pathologist H&E review favored samples with visible lymphocytes for sequencing among multiple samples.

Profiling relied on immunoSEQ multiplex PCR, and the TCRdb table lists in-frame clones only, not all of them. This table has some 4,000 clones, roughly 73% appearing once. Study results and limitations: Which tissue TCRs were alloreactive or antigen-specific was not determined. Some clones might be persisting host cells. Blood and spleen captured only part of the tissue TCR repertoire.

Adult allogeneic hematopoietic cell transplant recipients with steroid-refractory graft-versus-host disease were prospectively enrolled for research autopsy. The V gene lost 5 bases and the J gene lost 2 bases, with 8 bases spanning the gap. Germline V gene lookup returns CDR1 SGHNT and CDR2 YENEEA. The CDR3 loop spans 13 amino acids. Details on this clone: Its cognate antigen is unknown.

The sequenced sample was esophageal tissue, obtained at autopsy. The chain combines TRBV11-3 with TRBJ2-3, with D hard to call. This clonotype originated in a male patient older than 55 with steroid-refractory graft-versus-host disease after an allogeneic stem cell transplant. Some of the T cells may derive from the graft donor. CDR3 amino acids: CASSPPATDTQYF. The CDR3 region has the DNA TGTGCCAGCAGCCCCCCGGCCACAGATACGCAGTATTTT.